The 6 T cell receptor beta chains listed next were all sequenced from one sample in a study of shared T cell receptors in the human thymus. Sequencing was performed with immunoSEQ multiplex PCR; in TCRdb, only in-frame clones are kept and a portion is missing. Counted here are more than 550,000 clones, 75% to 90% occurring once; the ten biggest clones make up approximately 0.01%. A further study also used this sample, focusing on human thymus T cells.

Sequenced material: thymocytes. These receptors all come from a girl under three years old with a congenital heart defect.

This clone was seen a single time. CDR3: CASSYRGGAIADTQYF. CDR3 DNA: TGCGCCAGCAGCTACCGCGGGGGGGCCATAGCAGATACGCAGTATTTT. This chain uses TRBV5-1 with TRBJ2-3, with 9 bases aligning to TRBD2. The ends lost 3 bases at V and 4 bases at J; junction bases unmatched: 9. Germline CDR1 SGHRS, CDR2 YFSETQ. The CDR3 runs to 16 residues.

The V call is TRBV5-1, the J call TRBJ1-1; 7 nucleotides align to TRBD1. The germline CDR1 and CDR2 sequences are SGHRS and YFSETQ. V lost 0 bases and J lost 3; bases outside the gene matches: 14. This CDR3 comprises 18 residues. CDR3 in DNA: TGCGCCAGCAGCTTGGACGTCTCACAGGGGAGAGGCTACACTGAAGCTTTCTTT. Its protein is CASSLDVSQGRGYTEAFF.

Notes on this clone: A read error may account for a junction end that differs from germline. V is TRBV6-5 and J is TRBJ2-7; D may be TRBD1 (6 bases). Germline V CDR1 and CDR2: MNHEY, SVGAGI. The CDR3 contains 15 residues. Here the CDR3 DNA reads TGTACCAGCGGTAATTCAGGGGAAAGCTCCTACGAGCAGTACTTC. This translates into CTSGNSGESSYEQYF.

The chain is built from TRBV5-1 and TRBJ2-7, with 9 bases fitting TRBD2. With 0 bases clipped from V and 0 bases from J, the junction kept 13 bases outside the gene matches. Germline CDR1 SGHRS, CDR2 YFSETQ. The CDR3 has 19 amino acids. CDR3: CASSLVPSGERTSSYEQYF. The CDR3 bases are TGCGCCAGCAGCTTGGTACCTAGCGGGGAAAGAACTAGCTCCTACGAGCAGTACTTC. Using reference TRBV5-1 and TRBJ2-7 for the parts outside the CDR3, the full variable domain is KAGVTQTPRYLIKTRGQQVTLSCSPISGHRSVSWYQQTPGQGLQFLFEYFSETQRNKGNFPGRFSGRQFSNSRSEMNVSTLELGDSALYLCASSLVPSGERTSSYEQYFGPGTRLTVT.

J is TRBJ1-1 and V is TRBV7-8, with D unclear. The CDR3 loop spans 12 amino acids. Germline CDR1 reads SGHVS; CDR2 reads FQNEAQ. The V end was cut by 6 bases, the J end by 9 bases, with 14 bases between. For the CDR3, the DNA is TGTGCCAGCAGTCTAGCGGAACAGCAAGCTTTCTTT. This gives the protein CASSLAEQQAFF.

This chain uses TRBV4-1 with TRBJ1-2, with D unresolved. Germline V gene lookup returns CDR1 MGHRA and CDR2 YSYEKL. This CDR3 has 16 residues. V lost 1 base, J lost 4 bases, and 16 bases lay in between. This CDR3 reads CASSQGRHRYVYGYTF. The CDR3 coding sequence is TGCGCCAGCAGCCAAGGTCGACACCGGTACGTCTATGGCTACACCTTC.